The clone carrying this TCR beta chain was detected only a few times. Its antigen is still unknown. The data belong to a study of T cell repertoires in cytomegalovirus infection. Overall study context: Through public TCR beta signatures, both CMV infection and matching HLA type were indicated. General study points: Carriers of CMV and the relevant HLA type were discriminated by public TCR beta frequency. It was HLA-C-restricted CMV-specific TCR beta clonotypes that dominated the response ex vivo.

The CDR3 is made up of 13 amino acids. Germline-derived CDR1 and CDR2 are LGHNA and YNFKEQ. The germline V and J ends were trimmed by 4 bases and 7 bases, with 10 bases remaining between them. TCRdb processed the reads anew with MiXCR; each CDR3 protein has one entry. The repertoire includes 300,000 to 400,000 distinct CDR3 sequences, around a tenth of them detected once, and 4.3% sits in the top ten. The chain has TRBV4-2 and TRBJ1-4; a weak D match, TRBD1 (6 bases). This receptor was obtained from a human donor in good health (CMV status not recorded). Some clones in this sample may be carry-over from other donors' samples. Specimen: PBMCs. The CDR3 DNA follows: TGTGCCAGCAGCCGGGACACAAGTGAAAAACTGTTTTTT. Translated, it gives CASSRDTSEKLFF.